The 12 T cell receptor beta chains listed next were all sequenced from one sample in a study of T-cell reconstitution after alpha-beta-depleted transplantation in children. General study findings and limits: Most T-cell counts and diversity one year after the transplant came from T cells that were newly produced.

It was with unique molecular identifiers that the TCRbeta library was prepared. TCRdb ran MiXCR on the PCR reads and lists one entry per CDR3 protein. There are a few hundred thousand distinct CDR3 sequences in the sample; 6.5% to 9% occur only once, and over 7.5% lies in the top ten. Their cognate antigens are unknown. Source: peripheral blood, taken 360 days after TCRalphabeta/CD19-depleted stem cell transplant. The receptors shown here come from a female patient aged 2-9 years who had a stem cell transplant for Fanconi anemia, so the T cells may come from the graft donor.

This clonotype came up many times. The V call is TRBV6-5, the J call TRBJ2-7; D remains unclear. Germline loops: CDR1 MNHEY, CDR2 SVGAGI. The CDR3 consists of 14 residues. V lost 5 bases, J lost 11 bases, and 22 bases lay in between. The CDR3, as DNA: TGTGCCAGCAGTCCTGGACCTGACCTTGTTCGGAAGTACTTC. Its translation is CASSPGPDLVRKYF.

This clonotype was detected ten times or more. The rearrangement links TRBV5-1 to TRBJ2-4; 7 nucleotides line up with TRBD1. Germline V gene sequence: CDR1 SGHRS, CDR2 YFSETQ. The CDR3 has 19 residues. V lost 4 bases, J lost 1 base, and 17 bases stayed unmatched. The CDR3 sequence: CASSPGITAQGTAKNIQYF. CDR3 DNA sequence: TGCGCCAGCAGCCCGGGGATCACCGCACAGGGGACGGCCAAAAACATTCAGTACTTC.

This clonotype occurred many times. The V and J genes are TRBV5-1 and TRBJ1-2, with 7 positions matching TRBD1. The germline gives CDR1 SGHRS, CDR2 YFSETQ. The J segment lost 2 bases and the V segment lost 0 bases, leaving 10 bases of the junction unmatched. The CDR3 is 17 residues long. This CDR3 is CASSLDYRGGPNYGYTF. For the CDR3, the DNA is TGCGCCAGCAGCTTGGATTATAGAGGGGGCCCCAACTATGGCTACACCTTC.

Points on this clonotype: Just one base apart from a much larger clone, this may be a read error. This chain links TRBV6-1 with TRBJ2-6, with D possibly TRBD1 on 6 matching bases. Germline loops: CDR1 MNHNS, CDR2 SASEGT. CDR3 length: 18 residues. For the CDR3, the DNA is TGTGCCAGCAGTGAACCGTATTTACAGGGCTCTGGGGCCAACGTCCAGACTTTC. Encoded protein: CASSEPYLQGSGANVQTF.

This clonotype has a count of ten or more. The J gene is TRBJ2-7, the V gene TRBV7-2; D possibly corresponds to TRBD1 (5 bases). CDR1 and CDR2 (germline): SGHTA, FQGNSA. The V and J ends lost 5 bases and 2 bases respectively, with 16 bases between them. CDR3 size: 15 residues. CDR3 DNA sequence: TGTGCCAGCAGCCGGTTAGGTCAGGGTCCCTACGAGCAGTACTTC. As protein: CASSRLGQGPYEQYF.

Notes on this clonotype: One end of the junction fails to match germline, which may point to a read error. The DNA for the CDR3 is TGTGCCAGCAGTTTACGGCAGAATCGGCCCCAGCATTTT. It translates to CASSLRQNRPQHF. The chain combines TRBV12-3 or TRBV12-4 with TRBJ1-5; D is ambiguous. The CDR3 totals 13 residues.

The chain couples TRBV28 to TRBJ1-4; the D is unclear. V was shortened by 4 bases and J by 14 bases, with 26 bases between the two germline ends. The CDR3 length is 16 residues. Germline lookup yields CDR1 MDHEN and CDR2 SYDVKM. CDR3: CASSSIGEGDHRRLFF. CDR3 sequence (DNA): TGTGCCAGCAGTTCGATCGGGGAGGGAGACCACAGAAGGCTGTTTTTT.

This clonotype was picked up a small number of times. The chain is built from TRBV20-1 and TRBJ2-1, with D possibly being TRBD1 (5 bases). The CDR3 is made up of 13 amino acids. Trimming took 3 bases from V and 8 from J, leaving 14 bases between them. Germline CDR1 is DFQATT and CDR2 is SNEGSKA (reference sequence). CDR3 loop: CSARSVWGDEQFF. The CDR3 DNA sequence: TGCAGTGCTAGGAGTGTTTGGGGCGATGAGCAGTTCTTC.

This clonotype has more than one count but fewer than ten. J is TRBJ1-1 and V is TRBV15; D gene unclear. The CDR3 covers 14 residues. Germline assignment: CDR1 LNHNV and CDR2 YYDKDF (reference sequence). Trimming took off 1 base at V and 1 base at J, with 7 bases between the two ends. The CDR3 region has the DNA TGTGCCACCAGCAGAGTCATAAAGAACACTGAAGCTTTCTTT. Amino acids: CATSRVIKNTEAFF.

This clonotype occurred a few times. This sequence joins TRBV5-5 and TRBJ2-7, with D hard to call. The CDR3 sequence is 13 residues long. V lost 0 bases, J lost 2 bases, and 6 bases lay in between. Per the germline V gene, CDR1 is SGHKS and CDR2 is YYEKEE (reference sequence). CDR3 nucleotide sequence: TGTGCCAGCAGCTTGGCTGCCACCTACGAGCAGTACGTC. Its protein product is CASSLAATYEQYV.

V and J are TRBV2 and TRBJ1-1, with D tentatively TRBD1 (5 bases). CDR1 and CDR2 (germline): SNHLY, FYNNEI. This CDR3 has 15 residues. The V and J ends lost 7 bases and 1 base respectively, with 16 bases between them. CDR3 amino acids: CASMGYGAANTEAFF. CDR3 coding DNA: TGTGCCAGCATGGGCTATGGGGCAGCGAACACTGAAGCTTTCTTT.

The chain joins TRBV28 to TRBJ2-2, with a weak D call TRBD2 (6 bases). The CDR3 runs 16 residues. Germline loops: CDR1 MDHEN, CDR2 SYDVKM. Trimming pared 5 bases from V and 5 bases from J, leaving 18 bases between. CDR3 DNA sequence: TGTGCCAGCAGTGGTGTAGCGAAAGGAGGGACCGGGGAGCTGTTTTTT. This gives the protein CASSGVAKGGTGELFF.